This TCR beta chain stems from a study of cytomegalovirus exposure and HLA in healthy donors. The length of the CDR3 is 14 residues. From germline, CDR1 is MNHEY and CDR2 SVGAGI. Trimming took off 2 bases at V and 5 bases at J, with 12 bases between the two ends. A multiplex PCR was run with 60 Vbeta primers and 13 Jbeta primers. The data were produced by immunoSEQ multiplex PCR, yet TCRdb's version contains in-frame clones alone and is incomplete. Of more than 90,000 clones in the sample, 85% were seen once. To note about this clone: Its matching antigen is unknown.

Study-level results: Most TCR beta V segments were productive about 87% or about 30% of the time in an earlier analysis. Many donors carried some public TCRs, although rarity characterized most TCR sequences.

The rearrangement uses TRBV6-5 and TRBJ2-5; D may be TRBD1 (5 bases). The TCR originated in a man aged 25-45 years in good health and CMV-seronegative. Sequencing was done on a sample of PBMCs. CDR3 residues: CASSYARAGETQYF. CDR3 in DNA: TGTGCCAGCAGTTACGCCAGGGCTGGGGAGACCCAGTACTTC.